One and the same sample provided the 32 T cell receptor beta chains below, sequenced in a study of OX40 agonist ivuxolimab in advanced cancers. Libraries were prepared by immunoSEQ multiplex PCR; TCRdb keeps only in-frame clonotypes and omits some of them. The sample records about 79,000 clones, around 92% being singletons. Sequenced material: CD4+ or CD8+ T cells sorted from blood, taken in a trial of the OX40 agonist ivuxolimab. These receptors came from an adult with an advanced solid tumor such as melanoma, head and neck, liver or kidney cancer.

The chain employs TRBV5-8 and TRBJ2-1; the D is unclear. V was clipped by 4 bases and J by 1 base, with 12 bases between them. Looked up from germline, CDR1 is SGHTS and CDR2 is YDEGEE. The CDR3 length is 15 residues. The CDR3 DNA reads as TGTGCCAGCAGCCAACGACTCAGATCCTACAATGAGCAGTTCTTC. Protein sequence: CASSQRLRSYNEQFF.

This chain connects TRBV9 to TRBJ2-2; the D is unclear. The V gene lost 2 bases and the J gene lost 2 bases, with 10 bases spanning the gap. The CDR3 runs 15 residues. Germline loops: CDR1 SGDLS, CDR2 YYNGEE. The DNA of the CDR3 is TGTGCCAGCAGCGTCCTCTTAGGAAACACCGGGGAGCTGTTTTTT. It is translated as CASSVLLGNTGELFF.

The chain has TRBV6-5 and TRBJ2-2, with D perhaps matching TRBD2 (7 bases). V was trimmed by 5 bases and J by 6 bases, leaving 16 bases between them. The CDR3 sequence is 15 residues long. Germline CDR1 and CDR2: MNHEY and SVGAGI. The CDR3 nucleotides read TGTGCCAGCAGTAGGGGGGACTACGGCTCCGGGGAGCTGTTTTTT. Amino acids: CASSRGDYGSGELFF.

This chain uses TRBV7-9 with TRBJ2-3; 10 nucleotides match TRBD1. The ends lost 2 bases at V and 1 base at J; junction bases unmatched: 6. From germline, CDR1 is SEHNR and CDR2 FQNEAQ (reference sequence). The CDR3 is 17 residues long. In DNA form, the CDR3 reads TGTGCCAGCAGCTTACCGACAGGGGGCGCTGGCACAGATACGCAGTATTTT. Translating gives CASSLPTGGAGTDTQYF.

The chain has TRBV19 and TRBJ2-5, with a tentative D call TRBD1 (7 bases). Germline CDR1 reads LNHDA; CDR2 reads SQIVND (reference sequence). This CDR3 has 12 amino acids. Trimming cost V 8 bases and J 6 bases, with 13 bases left between them. CDR3 nucleotide sequence: TGTGCCAGTGGGCAGGGGGGTCAGACCCAGTACTTC. This sequence encodes CASGQGGQTQYF.

The chain uses TRBV4-2 and TRBJ1-4, with a weak D call TRBD1 (5 bases). V lost 4 bases and J 6 bases, leaving 21 bases between the germline ends. The CDR3 covers 17 residues. Germline CDR1 is LGHNA and CDR2 is YNFKEQ. The CDR3 reads CASSPTILGGDHEKLFF. Here the CDR3 DNA reads TGTGCCAGCAGCCCAACAATACTTGGGGGAGATCATGAAAAACTGTTTTTT.

The chain joins TRBV11-3 to TRBJ2-5; D is possibly TRBD2 (5 bases). V was shortened by 3 bases and J by 2 bases, with 10 bases between the two germline ends. Germline CDR1 and CDR2: SGHNT and YENEEA. The CDR3 has 14 residues. In DNA, the CDR3 is TGTGCCAGCAGCTTGTTAACGGGACAAGAGACCCAGTACTTC. Its translation is CASSLLTGQETQYF.

This chain links TRBV5-4 with TRBJ2-7, with 9 bases identical to TRBD1. V was clipped by 5 bases and J by 5 bases; unmatched bases: 8. Germline loops: CDR1 SGHNT, CDR2 YYREEE (reference sequence). This CDR3 region has 14 residues. The CDR3 region has the DNA TGTGCCAGCAGTCCTACAGGGGGCATGGACGAGCAGTACTTC. Protein sequence: CASSPTGGMDEQYF.

The chain couples TRBV30 to TRBJ1-3, with 9 bases that match TRBD1. V lost 3 bases to trimming and J lost 0 bases; unmatched junction nucleotides: 6. This CDR3 comprises 16 residues. Per the germline V gene, CDR1 is GTSNPN and CDR2 is SVGIG (reference sequence). Here the CDR3 reads CAWRGTGNFSGNTIYF. The DNA of the CDR3 is TGTGCCTGGAGGGGGACAGGGAACTTCTCTGGAAACACCATATATTTT.

This sequence joins TRBV7-2 and TRBJ2-5; no clear D gene. CDR1 and CDR2 from the germline V gene are SGHTA and FQGNSA. V was cut by 7 bases and J by 5 bases, with 20 bases left in between. The CDR3 extends over 15 amino acids. The CDR3 sequence: CASNPAPGPRETQYF. The CDR3 nucleotides read TGTGCCAGCAACCCAGCTCCGGGCCCACGGGAGACCCAGTACTTC.

The V gene is TRBV11-2, the J gene TRBJ1-6; D uncertain. Germline loops: CDR1 SGHAT, CDR2 FQNNGV. The V end lost 2 bases, the J end lost 4 bases, and 12 bases lay between the germline ends. CDR3 length: 16 residues. CDR3 in amino acids: CASSLRAREYNSPLHF. The CDR3 bases are TGTGCCAGCAGCTTACGGGCGCGGGAGTATAATTCACCCCTCCACTTT.

CDR3 DNA sequence: TGTGCCAGCAGTTACGGGCAGGGCGTTGGCTACACCTTC. Translated: CASSYGQGVGYTF. The V and J genes are TRBV6-5 and TRBJ1-2; tentative D call: TRBD1 (5 bases). CDR3 size: 13 residues. V lost 2 bases and J lost 7, with 11 bases in between. Germline V gene sequence: CDR1 MNHEY, CDR2 SVGAGI.

The chain carries TRBV18 and TRBJ1-3; D call uncertain. Germline CDR1 reads KGHSH; CDR2 reads LQKENI. The CDR3 is 16 amino acids. V lost 2 bases and J lost 6, with 17 bases in between. The CDR3 DNA follows: TGTGCCAGCTCACCATCGATTGGGCAGGCTGAAAACACCATATATTTT. Protein product: CASSPSIGQAENTIYF.

The chain combines TRBV28 with TRBJ2-3; D not resolved. V gave up 6 bases and J gave up 0 bases, with 13 bases separating them. The length of the CDR3 is 15 residues. CDR1 MDHEN and CDR2 SYDVKM come from the germline V gene. The DNA for the CDR3 is TGTGCCAGCAGCCCACTTAGAATAAGCACAGATACGCAGTATTTT. Protein product: CASSPLRISTDTQYF.

V and J are TRBV5-1 and TRBJ2-1, with TRBD1 matching over 10 bases. Germline V gene data show CDR1 as SGHRS and CDR2 as YFSETQ. Unmatched junction bases numbered 6, after V lost 5 bases and J lost 7 bases. The CDR3 consists of 14 residues. CDR3 protein: CASSPGTGANEQFF. In DNA form, the CDR3 reads TGCGCCAGCAGTCCCGGGACAGGGGCAAATGAGCAGTTCTTC. The variable domain in full, with the rest retrieved from reference TRBV5-1 and TRBJ2-1, is KAGVTQTPRYLIKTRGQQVTLSCSPISGHRSVSWYQQTPGQGLQFLFEYFSETQRNKGNFPGRFSGRQFSNSRSEMNVSTLELGDSALYLCASSPGTGANEQFFGPGTRLTVL.

The chain recombines TRBV30 with TRBJ2-7; perhaps TRBD2 as D (6 bases). The CDR3 totals 14 residues. Per the germline V gene, CDR1 is GTSNPN and CDR2 is SVGIG (reference sequence). The V end lost 5 bases, the J end lost 3 bases, and 17 bases lay between the germline ends. The CDR3 is CAWRNPGGVYEQYF. The CDR3 nucleotides read TGTGCCTGGCGCAATCCCGGGGGAGTCTACGAGCAGTACTTC.

V usage is TRBV7-9 and J usage is TRBJ2-2, with D possibly matching TRBD1 (6 bases). CDR3 size: 17 residues. V was trimmed by 1 base and J by 0 bases, leaving 12 bases between them. Germline V CDR1 and CDR2: SEHNR, FQNEAQ (reference sequence). For the CDR3, the DNA is TGTGCCAGCAGCTTAGGAGGACAGCGCGCGAACACCGGGGAGCTGTTTTTT. Its protein is CASSLGGQRANTGELFF. The whole variable domain, filled in from reference TRBV7-9 and TRBJ2-2, reads DTGVSQNPRHKITKRGQNVTFRCDPISEHNRLYWYRQTLGQGPEFLTYFQNEAQLEKSRLLSDRFSAERPKGSFSTLEIQRTEQGDSAMYLCASSLGGQRANTGELFFGEGSRLTVL.

The chain has TRBV11-2 and TRBJ1-3; unclear D gene. CDR1 is SGHAT and CDR2 is FQNNGV in the germline V gene. The CDR3 spans 15 residues. V lost 4 bases, J lost 0 bases, and 10 bases lay in between. The CDR3 DNA reads TGTGCCAGCAGCTCACAAGGCTACTCTGGAAACACCATATATTTT. Translation: CASSSQGYSGNTIYF. The variable domain in full, completed from reference TRBV11-2 and TRBJ1-3, reads EAGVAQSPRYKIIEKRQSVAFWCNPISGHATLYWYQQILGQGPKLLIQFQNNGVVDDSQLPKDRFSAERLKGVDSTLKIQPAKLEDSAVYLCASSSQGYSGNTIYFGEGSWLTVV.

The table lists this clone with a count of one. The V and J genes are TRBV6-1 and TRBJ1-1; D is uncertain. The germline gives CDR1 MNHNS, CDR2 SASEGT. The CDR3 length is 14 residues. V dropped 2 bases and J dropped 0 bases, with 7 bases sitting between them. CDR3 bases: TGTGCCAGCAGTGAAATAAACCTGAACACTGAAGCTTTCTTT. Translating gives CASSEINLNTEAFF.

The rearrangement joins TRBV28 to TRBJ2-7, with D possibly called TRBD1 or TRBD2 (5 bases each). In germline, CDR1 is MDHEN, CDR2 SYDVKM. The CDR3 is made up of 11 amino acids. V was cut by 10 bases and J by 6 bases, with 13 bases left in between. CDR3 loop: CAISWGSEQYF. DNA of the CDR3: TGTGCCATCTCGTGGGGGAGCGAGCAGTACTTC.

The chain has TRBV7-2 and TRBJ2-7, with 12 bases fitting TRBD2. The germline gives CDR1 SGHTA, CDR2 FQGNSA. There are 16 residues in the CDR3. J lost 0 bases, V lost 4 bases, and 4 bases had no gene match. CDR3 in amino acids: CASSSRTSGASYEQYF. The DNA of the CDR3 is TGTGCCAGCAGCTCCCGGACTAGCGGGGCCTCCTACGAGCAGTACTTC.

The chain recombines TRBV5-4 with TRBJ2-7, with 14 bases aligning to TRBD2. The CDR3 has 14 residues. Trimming at V came to 2 bases and at J to 6 bases, leaving 1 base not matched to a gene. Germline CDR1 is SGHNT and CDR2 is YYREEE (reference sequence). The CDR3 DNA is TGTGCCAGCAGCTTCGGACTAGCGGGAGGCGAGCAGTACTTC. Protein: CASSFGLAGGEQYF. The full variable domain, with the rest looked up from reference TRBV5-4 and TRBJ2-7, is ETGVTQSPTHLIKTRGQQVTLRCSSQSGHNTVSWYQQALGQGPQFIFQYYREEENGRGNFPPRFSGLQFPNYSSELNVNALELDDSALYLCASSFGLAGGEQYFGPGTRLTVT.

The rearrangement links TRBV5-1 to TRBJ1-2, with unresolved D. The V gene lost 0 bases and the J gene lost 5 bases, with 23 bases spanning the gap. The length of the CDR3 is 18 residues. The germline gives CDR1 SGHRS, CDR2 YFSETQ. The CDR3 spells CASSLVPTIHLGDYGYTF. CDR3 nucleotide sequence: TGCGCCAGCAGCTTGGTTCCTACGATCCATTTGGGAGATTATGGCTACACCTTC. Variable domain in full (rest from reference TRBV5-1 and TRBJ1-2): KAGVTQTPRYLIKTRGQQVTLSCSPISGHRSVSWYQQTPGQGLQFLFEYFSETQRNKGNFPGRFSGRQFSNSRSEMNVSTLELGDSALYLCASSLVPTIHLGDYGYTFGSGTRLTVV.

The chain is built from TRBV5-5 and TRBJ2-5, with D unclear. The CDR3 spans 14 residues. Germline V CDR1 and CDR2: SGHKS, YYEKEE (reference sequence). Trimming removed 5 bases at V and 5 bases at J, with 16 bases between. CDR3 nucleotides: TGTGCCAGCAGTGGCCGGGCCCCCGACGAGACCCAGTACTTC. Its translation: CASSGRAPDETQYF.

V gene TRBV7-9 combines with J gene TRBJ2-1; 8 bases map to TRBD2. Germline CDR1 SEHNR, CDR2 FQNEAQ (reference sequence). The CDR3 runs 13 residues. J lost 7 bases, V lost 5 bases, and 4 bases had no gene match. The CDR3 protein is CASSIAGGNEQFF. CDR3 DNA: TGTGCCAGCAGCATCGCGGGGGGAAATGAGCAGTTCTTC.

This clone was counted a single time. This sequence joins TRBV21-1 and TRBJ2-5. TRBV21-1 is an annotated pseudogene. The CDR3 spans 11 residues. CDR3 nucleotide sequence: TGTGCCAGCAGCACTCCTAGGGACCAGTACTTC. Translated: CASSTPRDQYF.

This rearrangement joins TRBV7-9 to TRBJ1-2; 7 bases are shared with TRBD1. Trimming at V came to 4 bases and at J to 8 bases, leaving 7 bases not matched to a gene. CDR1 is SEHNR and CDR2 is FQNEAQ in the germline V gene (reference sequence). The CDR3 covers 13 residues. The CDR3 spells CASSSRGLTGYTF. In DNA, the CDR3 is TGTGCCAGCAGCTCGAGGGGGCTAACGGGCTACACCTTC.

The chain uses TRBV11-2 and TRBJ1-2; D is unresolved. Trimming took off 1 base at V and 0 bases at J, with 9 bases between the two ends. Germline assignment: CDR1 SGHAT and CDR2 FQNNGV. The CDR3 length is 15 residues. The CDR3 protein is CASSLGTVANYGYTF. The CDR3, as DNA: TGTGCCAGCAGCTTAGGGACGGTCGCTAACTATGGCTACACCTTC.

The chain employs TRBV7-4 and TRBJ2-4; 11 bases match TRBD2. The CDR3 spans 16 residues. V gave up 1 base and J gave up 1 base; unmatched junction bases: 0. Germline-derived CDR1 and CDR2 are SGHVT and SQSDAQ. The CDR3 is CASSLGLAGAKNIQYF. As DNA, the CDR3 is TGTGCCAGCAGCTTAGGACTAGCGGGGGCCAAAAACATTCAGTACTTC.

Remarks on this clone: The same CDR3 also results from other DNA sequences found in this sample. The chain couples TRBV20-1 to TRBJ2-5; D not certain. V was trimmed by 3 bases and J by 2 bases, leaving 4 bases between them. The CDR3 sequence is 11 residues long. Germline CDR1 DFQATT, CDR2 SNEGSKA (reference sequence). CDR3: CSARGQETQYF. The CDR3 DNA is TGCAGTGCTAGGGGGCAAGAGACCCAGTACTTC.

This clone is labeled as medium-sized. This chain joins TRBV4-2 and TRBJ2-2, with a tentative D call TRBD2 (5 bases). This CDR3 region has 13 residues. Germline lookup yields CDR1 LGHNA and CDR2 YNFKEQ. Trimming removed 0 bases from V and 7 bases from J, with 6 bases in between. The DNA for the CDR3 is TGTGCCAGCAGCCAAGACCGGGGCGGGGAGCTGTTTTTT. Its translation is CASSQDRGGELFF.

The chain carries TRBV9 and TRBJ2-1; D is undetermined. Trimming stripped 1 base from V and 2 bases from J, with 4 bases between. The CDR3 has 13 amino acids. Germline lookup yields CDR1 SGDLS and CDR2 YYNGEE. The CDR3 DNA sequence: TGTGCCAGCAGCGTAAATCCCTACAATGAGCAGTTCTTC. This encodes CASSVNPYNEQFF. The entire variable domain, with the rest obtained from reference TRBV9 and TRBJ2-1, is as follows: DSGVTQTPKHLITATGQRVTLRCSPRSGDLSVYWYQQSLDQGLQFLIQYYNGEERAKGNILERFSAQQFPDLHSELNLSSLELGDSALYFCASSVNPYNEQFFGPGTRLTVL.